The next 26 T cell receptor beta chains were all read from a single sample in a study of regulatory T cells in long-lasting Graves disease. Arm-PCR of CDR3 regions and iRepertoire HTBI primers were the basis on which TCR beta libraries were built. Each CDR3 protein is one row after TCRdb ran MiXCR on the multiplex PCR reads. The profile covers 400,000 to 500,000 distinct CDR3 sequences, with about 17% appearing a single time and around 23% taken by the ten largest. Time point reported: newly diagnosed GD, antithyroid drugs for less than 3 months. PBMC RNA served as the TCR library source. These data also formed part of another study, on T cells in Graves' hyperthyroidism and ophthalmopathy.

The source was peripheral blood mononuclear cells (PBMCs), collected at new diagnosis, from a patient treated with antithyroid drugs. These receptors were obtained from a woman aged 18-29 years with Graves disease.

The chain combines TRBV13 with TRBJ2-5; 13 positions match TRBD2. Germline CDR1 is PRHDT and CDR2 is FYEKMQ (reference sequence). The CDR3 totals 17 residues. After removal of 1 base from V and 4 bases from J, the junction contained 6 bases not matched to a gene. The CDR3 sequence is CASSLVGLAGPGETQYF. The CDR3 DNA reads as TGTGCCAGCAGCTTAGTGGGACTAGCGGGACCCGGAGAGACCCAGTACTTC.

This clonotype was observed at least ten times. The chain has TRBV7-2 and TRBJ2-7; 10 nucleotides align to TRBD1. Unmatched junction bases numbered 5, after V lost 2 bases and J lost 4 bases. CDR1 is SGHTA, CDR2 FQGNSA, per germline. This CDR3 comprises 15 residues. The CDR3 DNA reads as TGTGCCAGCAGCTTAAGGGACAGGGGTGGGTACGAGCAGTACTTC. The encoded protein is CASSLRDRGGYEQYF.

This clonotype was picked up a small number of times. The gene calls are TRBV12-3 or TRBV12-4 and TRBJ2-2; possible D gene TRBD2, 6 bases. The V and J ends lost 5 bases and 0 bases respectively, with 19 bases between them. The CDR3 has 18 residues. The CDR3 reads CASSGGLGELANTGELFF. CDR3 nucleotides: TGTGCCAGCAGTGGAGGGTTAGGGGAGCTGGCGAACACCGGGGAGCTGTTTTTT.

This clonotype was seen more than once but under ten times. The gene calls are TRBV18 and TRBJ2-7; 7 bases map to TRBD2. J was trimmed by 1 base and V by 6 bases; bases with no gene match: 9. Germline lookup yields CDR1 KGHSH and CDR2 LQKENI. The CDR3 is 15 residues long. CDR3 in DNA: TGTGCCAGCTCGAGGGCGGGAGAGGCTTCCTACGAGCAGTACTTC. Its protein is CASSRAGEASYEQYF.

In its sample, this clonotype was seen many times. The chain links TRBV28 to TRBJ1-2; 10 bases line up with TRBD1. The V gene end was trimmed by 4 bases and the J gene end by 5 bases; junction bases not matched to a gene: 7. CDR3 length equals 15 residues. In germline, CDR1 is MDHEN, CDR2 SYDVKM. The CDR3 DNA follows: TGTGCCAGCAGTTCAGGACAGGGGGGTCGGTATGGCTACACCTTC. It yields the protein CASSSGQGGRYGYTF.

This chain uses TRBV18 with TRBJ2-7, with TRBD1 as a possible D gene (6 bases). Trimming removed 5 bases at V and 1 base at J, with 15 bases between. This CDR3 is 15 amino acids long. The germline CDR1 and CDR2 sequences are KGHSH and LQKENI. CDR3 nucleotide sequence: TGTGCCAGCTCATCGCCCGACAGGCAGTCCTACGAGCAGTACTTC. Protein sequence: CASSSPDRQSYEQYF. Looking up the rest from reference TRBV18 and TRBJ2-7 gives the full variable domain: NAGVMQNPRHLVRRRGQEARLRCSPMKGHSHVYWYRQLPEEGLKFMVYLQKENIIDESGMPKERFSAEFPKEGPSILRIQQVVRGDSAAYFCASSSPDRQSYEQYFGPGTRLTVT.

This clonotype was detected ten times or more. This chain links TRBV28 with TRBJ1-2; D unresolved. V was cut by 6 bases and J by 0 bases, with 8 bases left in between. The CDR3 runs 13 residues. The V gene's germline CDR1 is MDHEN and CDR2 SYDVKM. CDR3 region: CASRIETNYGYTF. Written as DNA, the CDR3 is TGTGCCAGCAGGATAGAAACTAACTATGGCTACACCTTC.

There are many counts of this clonotype. The chain joins TRBV7-9 to TRBJ2-1; D perhaps matches TRBD2 (5 bases). CDR1 SEHNR and CDR2 FQNEAQ come from the germline V gene (reference sequence). V lost 0 bases, J lost 9 bases, and 15 bases lay in between. The CDR3 length is 15 residues. CDR3 bases: TGTGCCAGCAGCTTAGCGCGGCCCCTAGGGAGTGAGCAGTTCTTC. Protein product: CASSLARPLGSEQFF.

The rearrangement uses TRBV20-1 and TRBJ2-7, with 9 bases aligning to TRBD2. The germline V gene has CDR1 DFQATT and CDR2 SNEGSKA (reference sequence). V gave up 5 bases and J gave up 5 bases; unmatched junction bases: 10. There are 14 residues in the CDR3. CDR3 bases: TGCAGTGCTCGAAACTTAGCGGGAGTGGACGAGCAGTACTTC. Translating it yields CSARNLAGVDEQYF.

J is TRBJ2-2 and V is TRBV27; D may correspond to TRBD1 or TRBD2 (5 bases each). The CDR3 sequence is 19 residues long. Trimming shortened V by 4 bases and J by 4 bases, and 25 bases separated the two germline ends. From germline, CDR1 is MNHEY and CDR2 SMNVEV (reference sequence). This CDR3 is CASSSKSTGLKGLTGELFF. The CDR3 region has the DNA TGTGCCAGCAGTTCCAAGTCCACAGGTCTCAAAGGACTCACCGGGGAGCTGTTTTTT.

The sample holds many counts of this clonotype. This CDR3 is CASSPRGADQPQHF. The DNA of the CDR3 is TGTGCCAGCAGCCCGAGGGGTGCCGATCAGCCCCAGCATTTT. The chain employs TRBV6-1 and TRBJ1-5; D is possibly TRBD1 (5 bases). Per germline, CDR1 MNHNS and CDR2 SASEGT. V was cut by 6 bases and J by 5 bases, with 14 bases left in between. The CDR3 extends over 14 amino acids.

This clonotype was seen at least ten times. The genes are TRBV14 and TRBJ2-5, with 7 bases aligning to TRBD2. CDR3 length: 18 amino acids. V lost 0 bases and J lost 3; bases outside the gene matches: 13. Germline V gene sequence: CDR1 SGHDN, CDR2 FVKESK. In DNA form, the CDR3 reads TGTGCCAGCAGCCAAGATCAAAGAAGGCTAGCGGCTAAAGAGACCCAGTACTTC. Residues: CASSQDQRRLAAKETQYF.

There are many counts of this clonotype. V is TRBV5-6 and J is TRBJ2-3; D not resolved. The CDR3 runs 13 residues. Germline V CDR1 and CDR2: SGHDT, YYEEEE. The V end lost 4 bases, the J end lost 6 bases, and 12 bases lay between the germline ends. This CDR3 reads CASSLVPADTQYF. In nucleotides, the CDR3 is TGTGCCAGCAGCCTCGTCCCCGCCGATACGCAGTATTTT.

The table lists this clonotype with a few counts. V gene TRBV3-1 combines with J gene TRBJ2-1; TRBD2 might be the D (6 bases). The CDR3 covers 15 residues. The germline gives CDR1 LGHDT, CDR2 YNNKEL (reference sequence). Trimming took 0 bases from V and 4 from J, leaving 10 bases between them. CDR3 DNA sequence: TGTGCCAGCAGCCAAGAACTAGCAGTATACAATGAGCAGTTCTTC. It yields the protein CASSQELAVYNEQFF.

This chain links TRBV18 with TRBJ2-7, with D hard to call. V was clipped by 3 bases and J by 1 base, with 10 bases between them. The germline V gene encodes CDR1 KGHSH and CDR2 LQKENI. The CDR3 is 14 amino acids. CDR3 nucleotide sequence: TGTGCCAGCTCACCGGAACTTCAGTCCTACGAGCAGTACTTC. This translates into CASSPELQSYEQYF. Variable domain in full (rest from reference TRBV18 and TRBJ2-7): NAGVMQNPRHLVRRRGQEARLRCSPMKGHSHVYWYRQLPEEGLKFMVYLQKENIIDESGMPKERFSAEFPKEGPSILRIQQVVRGDSAAYFCASSPELQSYEQYFGPGTRLTVT.

This clonotype occurred many times. The chain carries TRBV28 and TRBJ2-7; no clear D gene. The germline CDR1 and CDR2 sequences are MDHEN and SYDVKM. The CDR3 has 12 residues. V lost 5 bases and J 3 bases, leaving 8 bases between the germline ends. The DNA for the CDR3 is TGTGCCAGCAGTCCGGCCTACTACGAGCAGTACTTC. This sequence encodes CASSPAYYEQYF.

This clonotype was seen only a few times. This sequence joins TRBV18 and TRBJ1-1; no firm D call. The CDR3 has 13 residues. CDR1 KGHSH and CDR2 LQKENI come from the germline V gene. Trimming took 2 bases from V and 4 from J, leaving 8 bases between them. As DNA, the CDR3 is TGTGCCAGCTCACCATCCGTAGGCACTGAAGCTTTCTTT. Translation: CASSPSVGTEAFF.

This clonotype was picked up many times. The J gene is TRBJ2-1, the V gene TRBV15, with D perhaps TRBD2 (6 bases). V shed 2 bases and J shed 8 bases, with 16 bases lying between them. The CDR3 extends over 15 amino acids. Germline V gene sequence: CDR1 LNHNV, CDR2 YYDKDF (reference sequence). As DNA, the CDR3 is TGTGCCACCAGCAGACCGTCGCGGGGCGCGGATGAGCAGTTCTTC. It encodes CATSRPSRGADEQFF.

In this sample, this clonotype turned up a few times. The V call is TRBV20-1, the J call TRBJ2-7, with 8 bases fitting TRBD2. The CDR3 has 15 residues. V shed 6 bases and J 2 bases; nucleotides not matched to a gene: 12. Germline CDR1 and CDR2: DFQATT and SNEGSKA (reference sequence). Here the CDR3 DNA reads TGCAGTGCCCGTGCGGGAGGACTCAGGGCCTACGAGCAGTACTTC. Protein sequence: CSARAGGLRAYEQYF.

This clonotype was observed at least ten times. This chain connects TRBV7-2 to TRBJ2-7; D is possibly TRBD1 (5 bases). This CDR3 region has 14 residues. CDR1 is SGHTA, CDR2 FQGNSA, per germline. V gave up 1 base and J gave up 3 bases, with 10 bases separating them. Written as DNA, the CDR3 is TGTGCCAGCAGCTTAGACAGGAGTCTCTACGAGCAGTACTTC. Encoded protein: CASSLDRSLYEQYF.

Comments on this clonotype: A single base is all that separates this from a far larger clone, so a read error is likely. The chain has TRBV27 and TRBJ2-7; no firm D call. Germline lookup yields CDR1 MNHEY and CDR2 SMNVEV (reference sequence). The CDR3 runs 13 residues. Trimming removed 4 bases at V and 7 bases at J, with 14 bases between. In DNA form, the CDR3 reads TGTGCCAGCAGTTGGAGCTCCTACAATGAGCAGTACTTC. It is translated as CASSWSSYNEQYF.

This clonotype has ten or more counts. The V gene is TRBV6-1, the J gene TRBJ2-3; 8 bases match TRBD2. The CDR3 has 16 residues. Germline V CDR1 and CDR2: MNHNS, SASEGT. The ends lost 7 bases at V and 1 base at J; junction bases unmatched: 10. In nucleotides, the CDR3 is TGTGCCAGCACCAAAGGCCTTAGCGGGGGCACAGATACGCAGTATTTT. It is translated as CASTKGLSGGTDTQYF.

This clonotype was seen at least ten times. V and J are TRBV5-1 and TRBJ2-7; D is perhaps TRBD2 (6 bases). This CDR3 region has 14 residues. The V end lost 4 bases, the J end lost 6 bases, and 17 bases lay between the germline ends. CDR1 and CDR2 from the germline V gene are SGHRS and YFSETQ. For the CDR3, the DNA is TGCGCCAGCAGCCGACTAGTTCGAGCTTCCGAGCAGTACTTC. Translated, it gives CASSRLVRASEQYF.

To note about this clonotype: A much larger clone lies a single base off, so this may be a read error. This chain connects TRBV2 to TRBJ2-1; 11 bases fit TRBD2. This CDR3 has 20 residues. Germline trimming cut 2 bases from V and 8 bases from J; bases unmatched to any gene: 20. CDR1 is SNHLY and CDR2 is FYNNEI in the germline V gene. The CDR3 DNA follows: TGTGCCAGCAGTGAATTGAGGGGCCCCACTAGCGGGAGTGCCCCGGATGAGCAGTTCTTC. This encodes CASSELRGPTSGSAPDEQFF.

This clonotype was detected a few times. The CDR3 sequence is CASSLVQGEQFF. The CDR3 coding sequence is TGTGCCAGCAGCTTAGTTCAAGGGGAGCAGTTCTTC. J is TRBJ2-1 and V is TRBV11-3; D remains ambiguous. Germline loops: CDR1 SGHNT, CDR2 YENEEA. Trimming removed 1 base at V and 10 bases at J, with 8 bases between. The CDR3 extends over 12 amino acids.

This clonotype was counted ten times or more. The chain carries TRBV4-3 and TRBJ2-5; 13 bases align to TRBD2. Trimming cost V 4 bases and J 3 bases; bases outside gene matches: 2. The CDR3 covers 15 residues. Germline-derived CDR1 and CDR2 are LGHNA and YSLEER. DNA of the CDR3: TGCGCCAGCAGCCTTGGACTAGCGGGAGAAGAGACCCAGTACTTC. As protein: CASSLGLAGEETQYF.